Listed here are 21 T cell receptor beta chains from one sample, sequenced in a study of shared clonotypes between healthy human individuals. As defined, naive CD8 cells were CD45RO-negative and positively selected for CCR7, with terminally differentiated effector memory CD45RA+ cells excluded. Clones were read by immunoSEQ multiplex PCR, and TCRdb kept only the in-frame ones, dropping some. The sample holds about 1.9 million clones; around 93% are singletons and the top ten take more than 1.5%. Material for sequencing was naive CD8+ T cells from PBMCs. The receptor source for this set is a man younger than 35 in good health. Some clones in this sample may be carry-over from other donors' samples.

The rearrangement uses TRBV27 and TRBJ2-7; perhaps TRBD1 as D (5 bases). The CDR3 sequence is 14 residues long. Per germline, CDR1 MNHEY and CDR2 SMNVEV (reference sequence). V gave up 2 bases and J gave up 2 bases, with 10 bases separating them. In DNA form, the CDR3 reads TGTGCCAGCAGTTTAATTGACAGTCCCTACGAGCAGTACTTC. Its protein product is CASSLIDSPYEQYF.

This chain joins TRBV13 and TRBJ2-1; perhaps TRBD1 as D (5 bases). The V and J ends lost 8 bases and 7 bases respectively, with 15 bases between them. Germline V gene sequence: CDR1 PRHDT, CDR2 FYEKMQ (reference sequence). The CDR3 is made up of 13 amino acids. CDR3 residues: CASDSSRENEQFF. In nucleotides, the CDR3 is TGTGCCAGCGACAGTTCGCGTGAGAATGAGCAGTTCTTC.

The rearrangement links TRBV7-9 to TRBJ2-5; 7 bases match TRBD2. In germline, CDR1 is SEHNR, CDR2 FQNEAQ (reference sequence). This CDR3 contains 14 residues. Unmatched junction bases numbered 6, after V lost 5 bases and J lost 3 bases. The CDR3 nucleotides read TGTGCCAGCAGCACCCCGGGGGGAGAAGAGACCCAGTACTTC. Translated, it gives CASSTPGGEETQYF.

This clone was recorded only once. The chain links TRBV28 to TRBJ2-1; possible D gene TRBD1, 6 bases. Trimming shortened V by 6 bases and J by 7 bases, and 13 bases separated the two germline ends. CDR3 length: 13 residues. Per the germline V gene, CDR1 is MDHEN and CDR2 is SYDVKM. The CDR3 here is CASRRTASNEQFF. The CDR3 DNA is TGTGCCAGCAGACGGACAGCTTCGAATGAGCAGTTCTTC.

This rearrangement joins TRBV29-1 to TRBJ1-2; D not resolved. Trimming removed 7 bases from V and 4 bases from J, with 16 bases in between. The CDR3 has 13 amino acids. Germline V gene lookup returns CDR1 SQVTM and CDR2 ANQGSEA. CDR3 region: CSARMGIGYGYTF. The CDR3 DNA sequence: TGCAGCGCTAGAATGGGGATTGGCTATGGCTACACCTTC.

The genes are TRBV5-4 and TRBJ1-1, with D perhaps TRBD1 (5 bases). From germline, CDR1 is SGHNT and CDR2 YYREEE (reference sequence). V shed 0 bases and J shed 5 bases, with 11 bases lying between them. This CDR3 is 14 amino acids long. CDR3 in amino acids: CASSLAGGSTEAFF. The CDR3 DNA is TGTGCCAGCAGCTTGGCCGGGGGGTCTACTGAAGCTTTCTTT.

The chain employs TRBV7-9 and TRBJ2-5; TRBD1 is a possible D gene (6 bases). The ends were cut back, 5 bases at V and 2 bases at J, with 18 bases in the middle. Germline V gives CDR1 SEHNR, CDR2 FQNEAQ (reference sequence). The CDR3 consists of 16 residues. The CDR3 reads CASSRGQSPVQETQYF. Written as DNA, the CDR3 is TGTGCCAGCAGCAGAGGACAGAGCCCTGTTCAAGAGACCCAGTACTTC.

A word on this clone: The sample holds other DNA sequences that translate to the same CDR3. The chain uses TRBV6-5 and TRBJ2-7; D is undetermined. The V and J ends lost 6 bases and 1 base respectively, with 7 bases between them. Germline V gene data show CDR1 as MNHEY and CDR2 as SVGAGI. This CDR3 contains 12 residues. The CDR3 DNA reads as TGTGCCAGCAGGGACGGGTCCTACGAGCAGTACTTC. Its translation: CASRDGSYEQYF.

The V and J genes are TRBV5-1 and TRBJ2-7, with a weak D call TRBD1 (5 bases). The germline V gene has CDR1 SGHRS and CDR2 YFSETQ. V shed 0 bases and J shed 0 bases, with 10 bases lying between them. The CDR3 consists of 15 residues. The CDR3 nucleotides are TGCGCCAGCAGCTTGGATCGACAGAGCTCCTACGAGCAGTACTTC. It encodes CASSLDRQSSYEQYF.

The V call is TRBV7-6, the J call TRBJ2-1; 7 bases align to TRBD1. V shed 5 bases, J shed 0 bases, and the junction held 7 bases outside the gene matches. This CDR3 has 16 amino acids. CDR1 is SGHVS and CDR2 is FNYEAQ in the germline V gene. The CDR3 loop is CASSKRDRNSYNEQFF. In DNA form, the CDR3 reads TGTGCCAGCAGCAAGAGGGACAGAAACTCCTACAATGAGCAGTTCTTC.

The chain links TRBV30 to TRBJ1-4; D gene uncertain. The CDR3 is 14 residues long. Germline V gene data show CDR1 as GTSNPN and CDR2 as SVGIG (reference sequence). V lost 0 bases and J lost 4, with 9 bases in between. The chain's CDR3 is CAWSVPEVNEKLFF. The DNA for the CDR3 is TGTGCCTGGAGTGTACCCGAGGTTAATGAAAAACTGTTTTTT.

The rearrangement links TRBV13 to TRBJ2-1; the match to TRBD2 covers 12 bases. CDR1 and CDR2 (germline): PRHDT, FYEKMQ (reference sequence). The CDR3 contains 19 residues. J was trimmed by 8 bases and V by 0 bases; bases with no gene match: 14. The DNA for the CDR3 is TGTGCCAGCAGCTTAGGGACAGGGTTTTCTAGCGGGAGGGCGCATGAGCAGTTCTTC. It codes for CASSLGTGFSSGRAHEQFF.

The CDR3 loop reads CAWFAGVPNYGYTF. The CDR3 nucleotides read TGTGCCTGGTTTGCGGGGGTACCTAACTATGGCTACACCTTC. The genes are TRBV30 and TRBJ1-2, with D perhaps TRBD1 (5 bases). Per germline, CDR1 GTSNPN and CDR2 SVGIG (reference sequence). This CDR3 is 14 amino acids long. V was pared by 5 bases and J by 0 bases, with 13 bases between. Based on the CDR3 plus reference TRBV30 and TRBJ1-2, the full variable domain is SQTIHQWPATLVQPVGSPLSLECTVEGTSNPNLYWYRQAAGRGLQLLFYSVGIGQISSEVPQNLSASRPQDRQFILSSKKLLLSDSGFYLCAWFAGVPNYGYTFGSGTRLTVV.

The J gene is TRBJ2-1, the V gene TRBV4-1, with TRBD2 as a possible D gene (5 bases). Germline values: CDR1 MGHRA, CDR2 YSYEKL. V was shortened by 4 bases and J by 3 bases, with 13 bases between the two germline ends. The CDR3 length is 15 residues. CDR3 amino acids: CASSPNLSGYNEQFF. The CDR3 DNA is TGCGCCAGCAGCCCGAACCTAAGCGGCTACAATGAGCAGTTCTTC.

The rearrangement joins TRBV28 to TRBJ1-1; no clear D gene. Germline V CDR1 and CDR2: MDHEN, SYDVKM. This CDR3 has 11 residues. The V gene lost 6 bases and the J gene lost 7 bases, with 9 bases spanning the gap. The CDR3 is CASSRNHEAFF. CDR3 nucleotides: TGTGCCAGCAGCCGTAATCATGAAGCTTTCTTT.

The chain carries TRBV2 and TRBJ2-3; 7 positions match TRBD2. The CDR3 totals 16 residues. With 2 bases clipped from V and 0 bases from J, the junction kept 5 bases outside the gene matches. From germline, CDR1 is SNHLY and CDR2 FYNNEI. The CDR3 here is CASSEPASGSTDTQYF. The CDR3 region has the DNA TGTGCCAGCAGTGAACCCGCTAGCGGAAGCACAGATACGCAGTATTTT.

This chain links TRBV5-6 with TRBJ2-1; D could derive from TRBD1 or TRBD2 (6 bases each). Deletions cut 3 bases from V and 8 bases from J, with 27 bases between. This CDR3 comprises 18 residues. Germline-derived CDR1 and CDR2 are SGHDT and YYEEEE. The CDR3 spells CASSSGAGPMEGSHEQFF. The DNA of the CDR3 is TGTGCCAGCAGCTCGGGGGCCGGCCCCATGGAAGGGAGTCATGAGCAGTTCTTC.

The gene calls are TRBV7-9 and TRBJ1-4, with TRBD1 matching over 8 bases. V shed 5 bases and J 6 bases; nucleotides not matched to a gene: 8. This CDR3 region has 15 residues. Germline loops: CDR1 SEHNR, CDR2 FQNEAQ (reference sequence). The CDR3 DNA reads TGTGCCAGCAGCCCGCCGGACAGGGCTGATGAAAAACTGTTTTTT. Residues: CASSPPDRADEKLFF.

This chain uses TRBV7-9 with TRBJ2-7; D possibly uses TRBD1 or TRBD2 (5 bases each). This CDR3 spans 14 amino acids. Germline V gene sequence: CDR1 SEHNR, CDR2 FQNEAQ (reference sequence). V was cut by 3 bases and J by 6 bases, with 15 bases left in between. Here the CDR3 reads CASSFGERRGEQYF. CDR3 sequence (DNA): TGTGCCAGCAGCTTTGGGGAGCGTAGGGGCGAGCAGTACTTC.

The chain combines TRBV11-2 with TRBJ2-7, with no clear D. The CDR3 is 15 amino acids. Germline CDR1 reads SGHAT; CDR2 reads FQNNGV. V was clipped by 0 bases and J by 2 bases, with 11 bases between them. The CDR3 region has the DNA TGTGCCAGCAGCTTAGAGCCGGGTTGGGCCTACGAGCAGTACTTC. Residues: CASSLEPGWAYEQYF.

V usage is TRBV27 and J usage is TRBJ2-1; maybe TRBD2 (5 bases). The CDR3 is 17 amino acids. Germline CDR1 is MNHEY and CDR2 is SMNVEV (reference sequence). V was pared by 4 bases and J by 1 base, with 17 bases between. CDR3 protein: CASSSLASSISYNEQFF. The CDR3 DNA reads TGTGCCAGCAGTTCTTTAGCGTCATCTATTTCCTACAATGAGCAGTTCTTC.